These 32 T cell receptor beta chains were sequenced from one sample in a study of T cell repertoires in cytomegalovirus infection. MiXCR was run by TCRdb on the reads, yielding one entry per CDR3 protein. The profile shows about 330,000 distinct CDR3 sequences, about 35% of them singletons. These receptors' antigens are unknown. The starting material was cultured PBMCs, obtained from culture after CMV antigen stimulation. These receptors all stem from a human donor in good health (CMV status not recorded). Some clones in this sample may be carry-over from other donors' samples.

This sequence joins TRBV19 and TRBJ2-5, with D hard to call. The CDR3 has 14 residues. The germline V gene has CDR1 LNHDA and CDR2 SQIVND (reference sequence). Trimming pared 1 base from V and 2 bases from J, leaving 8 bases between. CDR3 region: CASSIGRWQETQYF. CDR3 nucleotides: TGTGCCAGTAGTATAGGGCGGTGGCAAGAGACCCAGTACTTC. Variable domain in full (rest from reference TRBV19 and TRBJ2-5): DGGITQSPKYLFRKEGQNVTLSCEQNLNHDAMYWYRQDPGQGLRLIYYSQIVNDFQKGDIAEGYSVSREKKESFPLTVTSAQKNPTAFYLCASSIGRWQETQYFGPGTRLLVL.

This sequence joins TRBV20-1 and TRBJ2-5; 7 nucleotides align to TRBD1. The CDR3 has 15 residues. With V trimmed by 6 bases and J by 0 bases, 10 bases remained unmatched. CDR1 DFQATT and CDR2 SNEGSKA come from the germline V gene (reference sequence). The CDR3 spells CSAPRGNWYQETQYF. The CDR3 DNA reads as TGCAGTGCGCCCAGGGGGAATTGGTACCAAGAGACCCAGTACTTC.

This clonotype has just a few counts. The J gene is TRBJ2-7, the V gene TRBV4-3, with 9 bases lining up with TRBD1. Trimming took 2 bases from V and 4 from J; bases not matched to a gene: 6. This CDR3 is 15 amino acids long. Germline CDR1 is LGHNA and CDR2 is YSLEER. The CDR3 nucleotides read TGCGCCAGCAGCCAATCGACCGGGACAGGGTACGAGCAGTACGTC. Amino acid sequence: CASSQSTGTGYEQYV.

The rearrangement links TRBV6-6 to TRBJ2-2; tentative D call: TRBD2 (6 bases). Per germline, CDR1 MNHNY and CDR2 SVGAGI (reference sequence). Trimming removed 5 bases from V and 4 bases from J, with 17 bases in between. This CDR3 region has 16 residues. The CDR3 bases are TGTGCCAGCAGTCCTCGCGGGAACCCACCCACCGGGGAGCTGTTTTTT. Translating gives CASSPRGNPPTGELFF.

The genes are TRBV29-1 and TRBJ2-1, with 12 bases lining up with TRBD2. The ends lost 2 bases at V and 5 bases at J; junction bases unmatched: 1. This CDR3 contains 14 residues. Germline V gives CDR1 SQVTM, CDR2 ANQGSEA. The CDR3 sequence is CSVERTSGNNEQFF. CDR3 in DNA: TGCAGCGTTGAACGGACTAGCGGGAACAATGAGCAGTTCTTC.

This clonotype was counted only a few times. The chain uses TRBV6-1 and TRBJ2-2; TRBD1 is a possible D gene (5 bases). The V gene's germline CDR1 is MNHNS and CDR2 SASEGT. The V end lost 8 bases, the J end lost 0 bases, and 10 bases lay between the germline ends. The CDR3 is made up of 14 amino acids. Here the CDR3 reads CASDDSANTGELFF. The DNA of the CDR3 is TGTGCCAGCGACGACAGCGCGAACACCGGGGAGCTGTTTTTT.

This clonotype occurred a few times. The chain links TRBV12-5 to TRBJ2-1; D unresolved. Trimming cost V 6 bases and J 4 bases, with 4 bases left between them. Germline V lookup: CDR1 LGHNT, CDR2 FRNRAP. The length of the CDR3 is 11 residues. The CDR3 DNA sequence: TGTGCTAGTGGGGGATACAATGAGCAGTTCTTC. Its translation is CASGGYNEQFF.

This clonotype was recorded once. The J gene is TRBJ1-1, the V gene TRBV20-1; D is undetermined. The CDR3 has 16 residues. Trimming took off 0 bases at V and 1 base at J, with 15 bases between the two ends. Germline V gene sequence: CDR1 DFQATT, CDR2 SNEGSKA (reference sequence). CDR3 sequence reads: CSARDVGPPGNTEAFF. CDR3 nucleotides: TGCAGTGCTAGAGATGTAGGTCCCCCGGGGAACACTGAAGCTTTCTTT.

In DNA form, the CDR3 reads TGTGCCAGCTCCCACCGGGGGGCAGATACGCAGTATTTT. The encoded protein is CASSHRGADTQYF. The chain carries TRBV2 and TRBJ2-3, with 7 bases matching TRBD2. From germline, CDR1 is SNHLY and CDR2 FYNNEI. The CDR3 covers 13 residues. The junction had 6 bases not matched to a gene; V was cut back by 8 bases and J by 4 bases.

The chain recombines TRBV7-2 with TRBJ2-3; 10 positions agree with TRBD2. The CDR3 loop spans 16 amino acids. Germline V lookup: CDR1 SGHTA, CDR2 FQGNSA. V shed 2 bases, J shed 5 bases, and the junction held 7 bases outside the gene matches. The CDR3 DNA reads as TGTGCCAGCAGCTTAATAGCGGGAGGTCAGGGAGATACGCAGTATTTT. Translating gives CASSLIAGGQGDTQYF.

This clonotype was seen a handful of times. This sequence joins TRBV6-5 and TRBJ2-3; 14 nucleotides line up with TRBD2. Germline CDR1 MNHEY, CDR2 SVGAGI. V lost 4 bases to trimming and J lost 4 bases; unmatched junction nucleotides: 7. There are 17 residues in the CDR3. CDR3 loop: CASSSDSGLAGADTQYF. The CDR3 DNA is TGTGCCAGCAGTTCTGATTCGGGACTAGCGGGAGCAGATACGCAGTATTTT.

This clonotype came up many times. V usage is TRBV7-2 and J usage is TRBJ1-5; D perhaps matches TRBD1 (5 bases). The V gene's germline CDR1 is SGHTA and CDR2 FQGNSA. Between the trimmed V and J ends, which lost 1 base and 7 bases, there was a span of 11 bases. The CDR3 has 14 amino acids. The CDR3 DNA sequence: TGTGCCAGCAGCTTAGGACAGCTTGGGCAGCCCCAGCATTTT. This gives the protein CASSLGQLGQPQHF.

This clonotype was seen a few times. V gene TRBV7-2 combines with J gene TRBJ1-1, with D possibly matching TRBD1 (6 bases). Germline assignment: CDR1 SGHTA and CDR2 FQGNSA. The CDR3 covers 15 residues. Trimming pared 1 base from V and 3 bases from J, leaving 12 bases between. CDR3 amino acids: CASSLVGQGYTEAFF. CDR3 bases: TGTGCCAGCAGCTTAGTGGGTCAGGGGTACACTGAAGCTTTCTTT. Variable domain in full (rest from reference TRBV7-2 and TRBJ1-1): GAGVSQSPSNKVTEKGKDVELRCDPISGHTALYWYRQSLGQGLEFLIYFQGNSAPDKSGLPSDRFSAERTGGSVSTLTIQRTQQEDSAVYLCASSLVGQGYTEAFFGQGTRLTVV.

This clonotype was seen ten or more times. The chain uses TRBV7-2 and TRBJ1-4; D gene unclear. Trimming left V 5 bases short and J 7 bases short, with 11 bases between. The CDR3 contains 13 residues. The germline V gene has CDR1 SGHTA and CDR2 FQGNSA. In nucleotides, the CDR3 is TGTGCCAGCAGCCAAAGCCGGGGTGAAAAACTGTTTTTT. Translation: CASSQSRGEKLFF. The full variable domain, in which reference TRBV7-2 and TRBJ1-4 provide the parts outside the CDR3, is GAGVSQSPSNKVTEKGKDVELRCDPISGHTALYWYRQSLGQGLEFLIYFQGNSAPDKSGLPSDRFSAERTGGSVSTLTIQRTQQEDSAVYLCASSQSRGEKLFFGSGTQLSVL.

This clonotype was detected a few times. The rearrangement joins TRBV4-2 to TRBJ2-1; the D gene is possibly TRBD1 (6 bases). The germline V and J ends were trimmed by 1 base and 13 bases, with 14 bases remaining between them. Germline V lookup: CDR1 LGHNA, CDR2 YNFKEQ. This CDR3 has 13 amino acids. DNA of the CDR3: TGTGCCAGCAGCCAAGGACAGGCCGGCTTACAGTTCTTC. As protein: CASSQGQAGLQFF.

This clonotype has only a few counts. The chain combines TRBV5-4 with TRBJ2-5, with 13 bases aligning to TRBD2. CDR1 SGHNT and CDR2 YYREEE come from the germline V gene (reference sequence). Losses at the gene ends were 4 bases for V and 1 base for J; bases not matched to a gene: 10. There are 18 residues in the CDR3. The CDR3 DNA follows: TGTGCCAGCAGCAAAGGACTAGCGGGAGTTAGGGTCCAAGAGACCCAGTACTTC. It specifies CASSKGLAGVRVQETQYF.

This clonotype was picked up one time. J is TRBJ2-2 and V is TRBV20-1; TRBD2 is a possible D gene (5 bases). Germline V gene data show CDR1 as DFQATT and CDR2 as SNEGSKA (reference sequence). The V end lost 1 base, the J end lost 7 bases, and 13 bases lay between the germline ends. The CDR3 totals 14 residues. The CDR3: CSARVTGNHGELFF. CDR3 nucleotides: TGCAGTGCTAGAGTTACGGGAAATCACGGGGAGCTGTTTTTT.

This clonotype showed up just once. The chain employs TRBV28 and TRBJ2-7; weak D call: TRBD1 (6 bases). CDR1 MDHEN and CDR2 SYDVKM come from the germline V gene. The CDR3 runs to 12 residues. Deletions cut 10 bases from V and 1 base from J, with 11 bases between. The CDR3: CATTDSSYEQYV. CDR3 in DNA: TGTGCCACCACGGACAGTTCCTACGAGCAGTACGTC.

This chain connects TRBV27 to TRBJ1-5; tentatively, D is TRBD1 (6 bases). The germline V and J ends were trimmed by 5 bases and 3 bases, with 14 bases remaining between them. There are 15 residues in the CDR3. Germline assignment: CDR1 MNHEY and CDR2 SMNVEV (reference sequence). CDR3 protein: CASSDRQGANQPQHF. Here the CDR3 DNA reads TGTGCCAGCAGTGACAGGCAGGGCGCCAATCAGCCCCAGCATTTT.

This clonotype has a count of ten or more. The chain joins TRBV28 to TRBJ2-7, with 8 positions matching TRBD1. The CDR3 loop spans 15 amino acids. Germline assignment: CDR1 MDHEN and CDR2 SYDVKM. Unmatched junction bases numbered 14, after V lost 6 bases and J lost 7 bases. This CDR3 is CASSGTVDRGREQYF. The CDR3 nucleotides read TGTGCCAGCAGCGGGACCGTCGACAGGGGTCGAGAGCAGTACTTC.

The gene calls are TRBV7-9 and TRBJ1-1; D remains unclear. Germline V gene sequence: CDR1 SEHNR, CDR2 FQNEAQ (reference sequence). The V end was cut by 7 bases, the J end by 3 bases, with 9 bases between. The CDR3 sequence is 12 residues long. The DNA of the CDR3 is TGTGCCAGCACTTCCTTGGACACTGAAGCTTTCTTT. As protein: CASTSLDTEAFF.

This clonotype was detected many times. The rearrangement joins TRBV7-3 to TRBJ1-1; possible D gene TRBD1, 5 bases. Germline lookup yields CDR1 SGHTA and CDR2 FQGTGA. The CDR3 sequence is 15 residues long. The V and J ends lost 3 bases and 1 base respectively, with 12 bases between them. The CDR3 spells CASSLLQGRNTEAFF. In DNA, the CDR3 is TGTGCCAGCAGCTTGTTGCAGGGCCGGAACACTGAAGCTTTCTTT.

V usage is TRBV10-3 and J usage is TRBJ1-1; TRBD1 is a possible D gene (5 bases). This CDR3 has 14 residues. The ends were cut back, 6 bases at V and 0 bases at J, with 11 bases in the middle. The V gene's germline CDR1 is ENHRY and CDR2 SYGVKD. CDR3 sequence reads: CAIRGTAMNTEAFF. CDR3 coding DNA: TGTGCCATCAGGGGGACGGCCATGAACACTGAAGCTTTCTTT.

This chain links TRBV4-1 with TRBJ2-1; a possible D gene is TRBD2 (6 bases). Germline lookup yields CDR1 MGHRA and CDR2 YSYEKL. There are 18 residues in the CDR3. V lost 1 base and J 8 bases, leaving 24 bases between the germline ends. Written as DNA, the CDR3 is TGCGCCAGCAGCCAAGCCCCTGGGACTGGGACGGGTCAATATGAGCAGTTCTTC. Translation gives CASSQAPGTGTGQYEQFF.

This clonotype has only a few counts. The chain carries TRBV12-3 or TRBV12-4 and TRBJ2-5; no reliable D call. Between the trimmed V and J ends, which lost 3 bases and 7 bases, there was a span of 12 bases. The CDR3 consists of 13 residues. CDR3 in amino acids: CASSFGVQATQYF. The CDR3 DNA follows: TGTGCCAGCAGTTTCGGAGTTCAGGCGACCCAGTACTTC.

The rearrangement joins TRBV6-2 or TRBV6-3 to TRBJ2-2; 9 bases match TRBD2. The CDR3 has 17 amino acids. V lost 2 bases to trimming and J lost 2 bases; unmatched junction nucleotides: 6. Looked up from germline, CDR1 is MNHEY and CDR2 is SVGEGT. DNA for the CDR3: TGTGCCAGCAGTTACCCGACTAGCGGAGCCAACACCGGGGAGCTGTTTTTT. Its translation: CASSYPTSGANTGELFF.

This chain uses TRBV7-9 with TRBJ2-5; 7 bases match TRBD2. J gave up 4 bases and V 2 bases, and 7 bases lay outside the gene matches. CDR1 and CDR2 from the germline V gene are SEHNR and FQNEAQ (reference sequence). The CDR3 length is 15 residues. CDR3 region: CASSLLGGPGETQYF. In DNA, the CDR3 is TGTGCCAGCAGCTTACTGGGAGGGCCTGGAGAGACCCAGTACTTC.

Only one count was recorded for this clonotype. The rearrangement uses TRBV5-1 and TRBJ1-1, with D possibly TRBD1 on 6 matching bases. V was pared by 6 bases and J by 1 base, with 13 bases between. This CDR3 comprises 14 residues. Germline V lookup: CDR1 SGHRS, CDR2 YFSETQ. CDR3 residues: CASNPTGSNTEAFF. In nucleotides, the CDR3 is TGCGCCAGCAACCCCACAGGGTCGAACACTGAAGCTTTCTTT.

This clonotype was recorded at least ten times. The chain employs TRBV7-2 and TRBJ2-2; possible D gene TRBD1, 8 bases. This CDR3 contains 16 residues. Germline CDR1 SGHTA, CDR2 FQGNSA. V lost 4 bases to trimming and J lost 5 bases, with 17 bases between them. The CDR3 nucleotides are TGTGCCAGCAGCTCGAAGACAGGGGAGGGTACCGGGGAGCTGTTTTTT. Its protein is CASSSKTGEGTGELFF. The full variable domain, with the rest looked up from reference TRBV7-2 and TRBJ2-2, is GAGVSQSPSNKVTEKGKDVELRCDPISGHTALYWYRQSLGQGLEFLIYFQGNSAPDKSGLPSDRFSAERTGGSVSTLTIQRTQQEDSAVYLCASSSKTGEGTGELFFGEGSRLTVL.

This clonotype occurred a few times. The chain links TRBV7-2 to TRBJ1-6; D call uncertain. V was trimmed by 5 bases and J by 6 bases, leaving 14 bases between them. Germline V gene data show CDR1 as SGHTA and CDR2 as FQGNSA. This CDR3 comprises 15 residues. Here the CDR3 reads CASSPPQQFNSPLHF. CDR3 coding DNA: TGTGCCAGCAGCCCCCCGCAACAGTTTAATTCACCCCTCCACTTT.

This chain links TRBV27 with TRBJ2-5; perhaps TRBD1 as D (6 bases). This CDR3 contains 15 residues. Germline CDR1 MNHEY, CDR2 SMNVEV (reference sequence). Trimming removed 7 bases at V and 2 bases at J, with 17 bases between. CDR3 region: CASKTWDKHQETQYF. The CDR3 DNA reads TGTGCCAGCAAGACTTGGGACAAGCATCAAGAGACCCAGTACTTC.

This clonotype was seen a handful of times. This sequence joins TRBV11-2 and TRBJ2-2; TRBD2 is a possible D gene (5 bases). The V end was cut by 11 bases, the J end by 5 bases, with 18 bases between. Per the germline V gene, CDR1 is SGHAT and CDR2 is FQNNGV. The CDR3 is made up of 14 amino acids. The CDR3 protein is CASQGYSGTGELFF. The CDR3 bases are TGTGCCTCCCAAGGGTATTCGGGAACCGGGGAGCTGTTTTTT.